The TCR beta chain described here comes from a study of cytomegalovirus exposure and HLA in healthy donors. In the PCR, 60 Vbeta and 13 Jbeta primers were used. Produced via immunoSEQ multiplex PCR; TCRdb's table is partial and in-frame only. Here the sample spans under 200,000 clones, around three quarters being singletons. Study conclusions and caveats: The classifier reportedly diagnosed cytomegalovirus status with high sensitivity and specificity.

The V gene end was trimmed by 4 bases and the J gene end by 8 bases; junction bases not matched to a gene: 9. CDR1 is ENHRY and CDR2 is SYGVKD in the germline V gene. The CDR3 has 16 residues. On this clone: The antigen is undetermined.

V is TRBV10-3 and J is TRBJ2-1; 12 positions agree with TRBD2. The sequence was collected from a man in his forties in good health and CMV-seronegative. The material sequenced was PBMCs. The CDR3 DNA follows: TGTGCCATCAGTGTCACTAGCGGGGGGTCGCGCGATGAGCAGTTCTTC. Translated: CAISVTSGGSRDEQFF.